These 17 T cell receptor beta chains were all obtained from the same sample, sequenced in a study of cytomegalovirus exposure and HLA in healthy donors. Primers included in the PCR were 60 Vbeta and 13 Jbeta primers. Assay: immunoSEQ multiplex PCR; the TCRdb copy retains only in-frame clones and omits some. Of some 110,000 clones listed, roughly 73% are singletons. The sample comprised PBMCs. The receptors shown here come from a woman aged 25 to 39 in good health and CMV-seronegative.

This chain joins TRBV13 and TRBJ1-1, with D perhaps matching TRBD1 (6 bases). Looked up from germline, CDR1 is PRHDT and CDR2 is FYEKMQ (reference sequence). Trimming removed 5 bases at V and 1 base at J, with 11 bases between. The CDR3 runs to 14 residues. The CDR3 region is CASSLGTPNTEAFF. The CDR3 DNA reads as TGTGCCAGCAGCCTCGGGACACCGAACACTGAAGCTTTCTTT.

The chain uses TRBV5-1 and TRBJ2-2, with TRBD2 identical over 9 bases. The CDR3 sequence is 15 residues long. Trimming cost V 2 bases and J 7 bases; bases outside gene matches: 6. CDR1 and CDR2 (germline): SGHRS, YFSETQ. The CDR3 is CASSFGTSYSGELFF. In DNA form, the CDR3 reads TGCGCCAGCAGCTTCGGGACTAGCTACAGCGGGGAGCTGTTTTTT.

The chain has TRBV5-6 and TRBJ2-7; possible D gene TRBD2, 5 bases. From germline, CDR1 is SGHDT and CDR2 YYEEEE. This CDR3 region has 13 residues. Trimming shortened V by 3 bases and J by 5 bases, and 12 bases separated the two germline ends. The DNA of the CDR3 is TGTGCCAGCAGCTCCATCGGAGGCCACGAGCAGTACTTC. Amino acids: CASSSIGGHEQYF.

This rearrangement joins TRBV13 to TRBJ1-2; maybe TRBD1 (6 bases). CDR3 length equals 18 residues. The germline gives CDR1 PRHDT, CDR2 FYEKMQ (reference sequence). Trimming pared 0 bases from V and 1 base from J, leaving 18 bases between. The CDR3 DNA sequence: TGTGCCAGCAGCTTAGGCCGGGACAAGAGACTCCTTAACTATGGCTACACCTTC. Translating gives CASSLGRDKRLLNYGYTF.

The chain combines TRBV5-1 with TRBJ1-1; 8 bases agree with TRBD1. The CDR3 has 13 amino acids. Germline lookup yields CDR1 SGHRS and CDR2 YFSETQ. Trimming at V came to 0 bases and at J to 5 bases, leaving 0 bases not matched to a gene. The CDR3 reads CASSLGTGTEAFF. The CDR3, as DNA: TGCGCCAGCAGCTTGGGGACAGGGACTGAAGCTTTCTTT.

Concerning this clone: A read error may produce the germline difference seen at one junction end. For the CDR3, the DNA is TGTGCCAGCAGCCTAGCGGGGGCCCCCTACGAGCAGTACTTC. It encodes CASSLAGAPYEQYF. The chain links TRBV7-9 to TRBJ2-7; 10 bases align to TRBD2. This CDR3 contains 14 residues. Germline loops: CDR1 SEHNR, CDR2 FQNEAQ (reference sequence).

The CDR3 is CASSSLLAGSYNEQFF. CDR3 in DNA: TGCGCCAGCAGCTCTTTACTAGCGGGCTCCTACAATGAGCAGTTCTTC. The chain couples TRBV5-1 to TRBJ2-1, with 9 bases identical to TRBD2. After removal of 3 bases from V and 0 bases from J, the junction contained 4 bases not matched to a gene. CDR3 length: 16 amino acids. The germline CDR1 and CDR2 sequences are SGHRS and YFSETQ.

The chain uses TRBV5-1 and TRBJ2-5; TRBD2 matches 7 bases. The CDR3 runs 15 residues. Germline V lookup: CDR1 SGHRS, CDR2 YFSETQ. The ends lost 0 bases at V and 5 bases at J; junction bases unmatched: 7. CDR3 sequence (DNA): TGCGCCAGCAGCTTGGAACGTGGACTAGGGGAGACCCAGTACTTC. Residues: CASSLERGLGETQYF.

The J gene is TRBJ2-1, the V gene TRBV19, with 14 bases identical to TRBD2. The CDR3 runs 16 residues. V lost 4 bases and J lost 5; bases outside the gene matches: 4. Germline V gene lookup returns CDR1 LNHDA and CDR2 SQIVND (reference sequence). CDR3 sequence (DNA): TGTGCCAGTAGTACGACTAGCGGGAGGGCAAACAATGAGCAGTTCTTC. It translates to CASSTTSGRANNEQFF.

The chain combines TRBV5-6 with TRBJ2-1; 7 nucleotides agree with TRBD2. The CDR3 totals 15 residues. With V trimmed by 0 bases and J by 4 bases, 4 bases remained unmatched. Looked up from germline, CDR1 is SGHDT and CDR2 is YYEEEE. The DNA of the CDR3 is TGTGCCAGCAGCTTGGGAATGGGGGGGTACAATGAGCAGTTCTTC. Translation: CASSLGMGGYNEQFF.

This clone was seen just once. This chain connects TRBV18 to TRBJ2-5; 10 bases are shared with TRBD2. The CDR3 totals 15 residues. CDR1 and CDR2 from the germline V gene are KGHSH and LQKENI. J gave up 7 bases and V 6 bases, and 11 bases lay outside the gene matches. The chain's CDR3 is CASSPTGTSAGTQYF. The DNA for the CDR3 is TGTGCCAGCTCGCCGACCGGGACTAGCGCTGGGACCCAGTACTTC.

This chain links TRBV6-1 with TRBJ1-4, with TRBD1 as a possible D gene (6 bases). V dropped 6 bases and J dropped 4 bases, with 15 bases sitting between them. CDR3 size: 15 residues. CDR1 and CDR2 from the germline V gene are MNHNS and SASEGT. CDR3 loop: CASRGKGQINEKLFF. The CDR3 DNA reads as TGTGCCAGCAGAGGAAAGGGACAAATTAATGAAAAACTGTTTTTT.

This sequence joins TRBV2 and TRBJ2-5, with a possible D match to TRBD2 (6 bases). The J call could be wrong; TRBJ2-7 is a better fit for the DNA end. Germline values: CDR1 SNHLY, CDR2 FYNNEI. The CDR3 length is 13 residues. As DNA, the CDR3 is TGTGCCAGCGATCTCCAGGGACTTCGCGAGCAGTACTTC. Amino acid sequence: CASDLQGLREQYF.

The rearrangement links TRBV5-6 to TRBJ1-1; no firm D call. The CDR3 has 13 residues. V was cut by 1 base and J by 2 bases, with 6 bases left in between. Germline V gene sequence: CDR1 SGHDT, CDR2 YYEEEE. DNA for the CDR3: TGTGCCAGCAGCTTGCCAGTAAACACTGAAGCTTTCTTT. It translates to CASSLPVNTEAFF.

The chain couples TRBV28 to TRBJ1-4; 10 bases align to TRBD1. The CDR3 consists of 14 residues. J lost 6 bases, V lost 6 bases, and 4 bases had no gene match. Looked up from germline, CDR1 is MDHEN and CDR2 is SYDVKM. The DNA of the CDR3 is TGTGCCAGCAGGTCCGGGACAGGGGATGAAAAACTGTTTTTT. As protein: CASRSGTGDEKLFF.

The V call is TRBV27, the J call TRBJ1-1; the match to TRBD1 covers 7 bases. The J segment lost 3 bases and the V segment lost 4 bases, leaving 8 bases of the junction unmatched. The CDR3 spans 15 residues. Per germline, CDR1 MNHEY and CDR2 SMNVEV (reference sequence). This CDR3 reads CASSSGKGAYTEAFF. The DNA for the CDR3 is TGTGCCAGCAGTTCCGGGAAGGGGGCATACACTGAAGCTTTCTTT.

For the CDR3, the DNA is TGTGCCAGCAGTCAGGGGACTAGCGAGCAGTACTTC. The encoded protein is CASSQGTSEQYF. V usage is TRBV6-6 and J usage is TRBJ2-7; TRBD2 aligns across 8 bases. V dropped 5 bases and J dropped 6; count of bases not matched to a gene: 3. The germline gives CDR1 MNHNY, CDR2 SVGAGI (reference sequence). The CDR3 has 12 amino acids.